The entry below gives a single TCR beta chain sequence along with its context. V lost 0 bases and J 9 bases, leaving 11 bases between the germline ends. This CDR3 contains 13 residues. From germline, CDR1 is LNHNV and CDR2 YYDKDF (reference sequence). These data come from a study of shared clonotypes between healthy human individuals. Profiled with immunoSEQ multiplex PCR; TCRdb holds only in-frame clones, not every one. Of about 2.4 million clones detected, over 85% appear once; the ten largest clones hold 0.36%. The specimen sequenced was naive CD4+ T cells from PBMCs. Subset indicated: CD45RA+ positively selected. The receptor was derived from a young man in good health. Some clones in this sample may be carry-over from other donors' samples. V usage is TRBV15 and J usage is TRBJ2-5; D might be TRBD1 or TRBD2, each matching 5 bases. The CDR3 region is CATSREGRAAQYF. CDR3 in DNA: TGTGCCACCAGCAGAGAGGGGCGAGCGGCCCAGTACTTC.